This TCR beta chain was found in a study of a mutant IDH1 vaccine in newly diagnosed glioma. In the study overall: Earlier care involved radiotherapy, temozolomide, or both, and the majority received both. Study-level points and caveats: Researchers report vaccine-induced immune responses in about 94% of patients.

The CDR3 covers 15 residues. J was trimmed by 6 bases and V by 5 bases; bases with no gene match: 9. Germline assignment: CDR1 SGHVS and CDR2 FNYEAQ. Sequenced by immunoSEQ multiplex PCR; TCRdb stores in-frame clones only, minus some. The sample holds fewer than 55,000 clones; 81% are singletons and the top ten take roughly 5%. Comment on this clone: No antigen is known for it.

The time point here: week 35, safety follow-up. Doses comprised 300 ug of mutant IDH1 20-mer peptide each, plus topical imiquimod. Eight vaccinations reached patients in weeks 1, 3, 5, 7, 11, 15, 19 and 23. Donors' newly diagnosed IDH1-mutant WHO grade 3 or 4 astrocytomas lacked nuclear ATRX. The specimen was PBMCs, collected from a glioma patient whose treatment included an IDH1 peptide vaccine. This chain links TRBV7-6 with TRBJ1-5; 8 positions agree with TRBD1. The clonotype was recovered from a woman in her 40s with glioma. Some clones in this sample may be carry-over from other donors' samples. CDR3 DNA sequence: TGTGCCAGCAGCCCAATGGCAGGGGGCCTTCAGCCCCAGCATTTT. Protein: CASSPMAGGLQPQHF. The full variable domain, with the rest looked up from reference TRBV7-6 and TRBJ1-5, is GAGVSQSPRYKVTKRGQDVALRCDPISGHVSLYWYRQALGQGPEFLTYFNYEAQQDKSGLPNDRFSAERPEGSISTLTIQRTEQRDSAMYRCASSPMAGGLQPQHFGDGTRLSIL.